The clone carrying this T cell receptor beta chain was seen ten or more times. Time point described: pre-sensitization, week 0. Treatment indicated: therapeutic diphenylcyclopropenone sensitization with weekly scalp DPC. The data were obtained in a study of human T cells and chemical hapten exposure. From the RACE reads, TCRdb called clonotypes with MiXCR, one entry per CDR3 protein. Here the sample spans more than 250,000 distinct CDR3 sequences, roughly 8.9% being singletons. This specimen consisted of whole blood, obtained in connection with sensitization to the hapten diphenylcyclopropenone (DPC). The source of this sequence is a middle-aged woman with alopecia areata. Some clones in this sample may be carry-over from other donors' samples.

CDR3 sequence reads: CASSREMNTEAFF. The CDR3, as DNA: TGTGCCAGCAGCCGAGAGATGAACACTGAAGCTTTCTTT. This chain connects TRBV11-2 to TRBJ1-1, with no clear D. Germline V gene data show CDR1 as SGHAT and CDR2 as FQNNGV. The CDR3 consists of 13 residues. Trimming removed 5 bases from V and 0 bases from J, with 7 bases in between.